One and the same sample provided the 9 T cell receptor beta chains below, sequenced in a study of shared clonotypes between healthy human individuals. Clones were read by immunoSEQ multiplex PCR, and TCRdb kept only the in-frame ones, dropping some. The data contain over 400,000 clones, 90% to 96% of them singletons. Sequencing was done on a sample of naive CD4+ T cells sorted from blood. Subset defined: CD45RA+ positively selected. The receptors originated from a woman younger than 45 in good health.

The chain employs TRBV29-1 and TRBJ1-2; 7 bases line up with TRBD1. V gave up 4 bases and J gave up 4 bases; unmatched junction bases: 12. Germline V gives CDR1 SQVTM, CDR2 ANQGSEA. The CDR3 extends over 15 amino acids. The CDR3 sequence: CSVAEGVTGFYGYTF. As DNA, the CDR3 is TGCAGCGTTGCCGAGGGGGTGACAGGGTTCTATGGCTACACCTTC.

This chain uses TRBV28 with TRBJ2-7, with 9 bases matching TRBD2. CDR3 size: 15 residues. CDR1 MDHEN and CDR2 SYDVKM come from the germline V gene. V shed 6 bases and J 5 bases; nucleotides not matched to a gene: 11. For the CDR3, the DNA is TGTGCCAGCAGGGGGGATAAACGGACTAGCGACGAGCAGTACTTC. Translated, it gives CASRGDKRTSDEQYF.

The chain is built from TRBV20-1 and TRBJ1-2; no definite D call. Trimming took 4 bases from V and 1 from J, leaving 4 bases between them. The CDR3 totals 11 residues. Looked up from germline, CDR1 is DFQATT and CDR2 is SNEGSKA (reference sequence). The CDR3 DNA sequence: TGCAGTGCTACCCTTAACTATGGCTACACCTTC. It specifies CSATLNYGYTF.

The chain is built from TRBV5-1 and TRBJ1-2; D call uncertain. The germline CDR1 and CDR2 sequences are SGHRS and YFSETQ. The CDR3 contains 14 residues. The germline V and J ends were trimmed by 5 bases and 8 bases, with 19 bases remaining between them. Here the CDR3 reads CASRDVQWVAGYTF. The CDR3 DNA is TGCGCCAGCAGAGACGTTCAATGGGTTGCGGGCTACACCTTC.

The chain carries TRBV19 and TRBJ2-2, with D perhaps matching TRBD2 (6 bases). The CDR3 is made up of 15 amino acids. V was pared by 5 bases and J by 2 bases, with 12 bases between. Germline CDR1 reads LNHDA; CDR2 reads SQIVND (reference sequence). CDR3 in DNA: TGTGCCAGTAGTGTTTGGGGAGGTAACACCGGGGAGCTGTTTTTT. This codes for CASSVWGGNTGELFF.

This clone appeared once. The genes are TRBV4-1 and TRBJ1-1, with 11 bases aligning to TRBD1. The trim removed 0 bases at V and 5 bases at J, leaving 14 bases unmatched. This CDR3 spans 19 amino acids. Germline V gene lookup returns CDR1 MGHRA and CDR2 YSYEKL. CDR3 amino acids: CASSQDGAFLGTGGTEAFF. CDR3 nucleotide sequence: TGCGCCAGCAGCCAAGACGGGGCCTTTCTCGGGACAGGGGGTACTGAAGCTTTCTTT.

The chain has TRBV6-1 and TRBJ1-2, with a weak D call TRBD1 (5 bases). Per the germline V gene, CDR1 is MNHNS and CDR2 is SASEGT. The CDR3 has 13 amino acids. V was shortened by 5 bases and J by 8 bases, with 15 bases between the two germline ends. CDR3 protein: CASSSGLGEGYTF. CDR3 nucleotide sequence: TGTGCCAGCAGTTCGGGGTTGGGGGAAGGCTACACCTTC.

CDR3 in DNA: TGTGCCAGCTCACCGAAAATTGCAGAATTAAACACTGAAGCTTTCTTT. It encodes CASSPKIAELNTEAFF. The gene calls are TRBV18 and TRBJ1-1; no definite D call. Trimming pared 3 bases from V and 2 bases from J, leaving 16 bases between. This CDR3 has 16 amino acids. From germline, CDR1 is KGHSH and CDR2 LQKENI.

The V gene is TRBV21-1, the J gene TRBJ1-1. TRBV21-1 is noted as a pseudogene. There are 12 residues in the CDR3. Here the CDR3 DNA reads TGTGCCAGCACCTCCCTGGATACTGAAGCTTTCTTT. It specifies CASTSLDTEAFF.